This TCR beta chain was captured in a study of CD8 T cells in ankylosing spondylitis. Study results and limitations: Ankylosing spondylitis blood appeared to be characterized by a TCR beta motif of several highly homologous variants.

MiXCR was run by TCRdb on the 5' RACE reads, yielding one entry per CDR3 protein. The sample lists 670,000 or so distinct CDR3 sequences, roughly 19% occurring once. Only a few counts were recorded for this clonotype. Its target is not known. The receptor was derived from a male donor with ankylosing spondylitis. The sample was blood, either unsorted or a sorted T cell fraction (not recorded which).

CDR3 DNA: TGCAGTGCTAGAGAAGTTCGCCCAGAGACCCAGTACTTC. Translating it yields CSAREVRPETQYF. This rearrangement joins TRBV20-1 to TRBJ2-5; D call uncertain. V dropped 0 bases and J dropped 4 bases, with 9 bases sitting between them. The CDR3 runs to 13 residues. Germline assignment: CDR1 DFQATT and CDR2 SNEGSKA (reference sequence).